The 25 T cell receptor beta chains below were found in one sample sequenced in a study of T cell repertoires in cytomegalovirus infection. In TCRdb, the reads were re-called with MiXCR into one record per CDR3 protein. Here the sample spans just over 150,000 distinct CDR3 sequences, about 25% being singletons. The material sequenced was PBMCs. All receptors derive from a human donor in good health (CMV status not recorded). Some clones in this sample may be carry-over from other donors' samples.

The chain combines TRBV4-3 with TRBJ1-2; D might be TRBD1 (5 bases). The V gene lost 1 base and the J gene lost 8 bases, with 17 bases spanning the gap. The germline V gene has CDR1 LGHNA and CDR2 YSLEER. The CDR3 runs 15 residues. CDR3 sequence (DNA): TGCGCCAGCAGCCAAGGGTATGAGTCAGGGTACGGCTACACCTTC. It specifies CASSQGYESGYGYTF.

This clonotype was counted many times. The chain combines TRBV27 with TRBJ2-7; 8 nucleotides align to TRBD2. J lost 3 bases, V lost 5 bases, and 6 bases had no gene match. The CDR3 totals 14 residues. Per the germline V gene, CDR1 is MNHEY and CDR2 is SMNVEV (reference sequence). DNA for the CDR3: TGTGCCAGCAGTAATAGCGGGGACCGCTACGAGCAGTACTTC. Encoded protein: CASSNSGDRYEQYF.

This clonotype was seen a handful of times. The CDR3 spells CASSLWRRGAGDGYTF. Written as DNA, the CDR3 is TGTGCCAGCAGTTTATGGCGTCGAGGGGCTGGCGATGGCTACACCTTC. The rearrangement joins TRBV28 to TRBJ1-2, with D tentatively TRBD1 (5 bases). CDR3 length: 16 amino acids. Deletions cut 0 bases from V and 6 bases from J, with 17 bases between. Germline V gene lookup returns CDR1 MDHEN and CDR2 SYDVKM.

The chain uses TRBV30 and TRBJ2-7; 7 nucleotides align to TRBD2. The CDR3 extends over 13 amino acids. Germline values: CDR1 GTSNPN, CDR2 SVGIG (reference sequence). V was pared by 4 bases and J by 1 base, with 4 bases of the junction left unmatched. The CDR3 sequence is CAWMPAGSYEQYF. The CDR3 DNA follows: TGTGCCTGGATGCCAGCGGGGTCCTACGAGCAGTACTTC.

The J gene is TRBJ2-5, the V gene TRBV20-1; D may be TRBD1 or TRBD2 (6 bases each). The germline V gene has CDR1 DFQATT and CDR2 SNEGSKA (reference sequence). This CDR3 is 15 amino acids long. V gave up 3 bases and J gave up 3 bases, with 17 bases separating them. In nucleotides, the CDR3 is TGCAGTGCTAGCGGGGCGAGGGGGGTAGAAGAGACCCAGTACTTC. Amino acid sequence: CSASGARGVEETQYF.

The genes are TRBV7-3 and TRBJ2-5; D is tentatively TRBD1 or TRBD2 (5 bases each). Germline CDR1 and CDR2: SGHTA and FQGTGA. The CDR3 loop spans 14 amino acids. V shed 5 bases and J shed 1 base, with 11 bases lying between them. This chain's CDR3 is CASSPGTSQETQYF. CDR3 DNA sequence: TGTGCCAGCAGCCCCGGGACCTCCCAAGAGACCCAGTACTTC.

The genes are TRBV7-9 and TRBJ2-3, with D possibly TRBD1 on 6 matching bases. The germline V gene encodes CDR1 SEHNR and CDR2 FQNEAQ (reference sequence). There are 14 residues in the CDR3. The V gene lost 7 bases and the J gene lost 2 bases, with 13 bases spanning the gap. The CDR3 DNA follows: TGTGCCAGCAAACTGGACAGCGACACAGATACGCAGTATTTT. Protein sequence: CASKLDSDTDTQYF.

The V call is TRBV5-1, the J call TRBJ2-6, with unresolved D. The CDR3 length is 15 residues. V lost 2 bases, J lost 2 bases, and 8 bases lay in between. Germline V gene data show CDR1 as SGHRS and CDR2 as YFSETQ. The CDR3 loop reads CASSLPGPGANVLTF. CDR3 coding DNA: TGCGCCAGCAGCTTACCCGGGCCTGGGGCCAACGTCCTGACTTTC.

This chain links TRBV6-1 with TRBJ2-1, with 11 bases identical to TRBD2. CDR3 length equals 18 residues. With 1 base clipped from V and 9 bases from J, the junction kept 14 bases outside the gene matches. Germline assignment: CDR1 MNHNS and CDR2 SASEGT. In DNA form, the CDR3 reads TGTGCCAGCAGTGAAGAGTTTTCGGCACTAGCGGGAGTTATTGAGCAGTTCTTC. Amino acids: CASSEEFSALAGVIEQFF.

This clonotype was seen many times. The rearrangement joins TRBV28 to TRBJ2-5; 10 bases are shared with TRBD1. This CDR3 has 15 amino acids. The junction had 4 bases not matched to a gene; V was cut back by 1 base and J by 5 bases. Per the germline V gene, CDR1 is MDHEN and CDR2 is SYDVKM. This CDR3 is CASSLFDRGHETQYF. The CDR3 DNA follows: TGTGCCAGCAGTTTATTCGACAGGGGGCATGAGACCCAGTACTTC.

V usage is TRBV29-1 and J usage is TRBJ1-5, with 7 bases identical to TRBD1. V lost 5 bases to trimming and J lost 6 bases; unmatched junction nucleotides: 7. Per germline, CDR1 SQVTM and CDR2 ANQGSEA. This CDR3 has 13 residues. Written as DNA, the CDR3 is TGCAGCGTTTTAACAGGGGTCGGTCAGCCCCAGCATTTT. Amino acid sequence: CSVLTGVGQPQHF.

This chain joins TRBV15 and TRBJ1-1; D is possibly TRBD1 (5 bases). V shed 0 bases and J shed 1 base, with 9 bases lying between them. Germline assignment: CDR1 LNHNV and CDR2 YYDKDF (reference sequence). The CDR3 is made up of 15 amino acids. CDR3 sequence (DNA): TGTGCCACCAGCAGAGATCGCCAGGGGAACACTGAAGCTTTCTTT. It yields the protein CATSRDRQGNTEAFF.

This chain uses TRBV6-1 with TRBJ2-7; D might be TRBD2 (5 bases). From germline, CDR1 is MNHNS and CDR2 SASEGT. V lost 0 bases to trimming and J lost 2 bases, with 11 bases between them. The CDR3 totals 15 residues. The CDR3 DNA reads TGTGCCAGCAGTGAAGCGATCGGGGTAACCTACGAGCAGTACTTC. Translated, it gives CASSEAIGVTYEQYF.

This clonotype appeared many times. The rearrangement links TRBV7-8 to TRBJ2-5, with 10 bases identical to TRBD1. This CDR3 region has 15 residues. J gave up 2 bases and V 5 bases, and 5 bases lay outside the gene matches. CDR1 SGHVS and CDR2 FQNEAQ come from the germline V gene. The chain's CDR3 is CASSVTGGGQETQYF. DNA of the CDR3: TGTGCCAGCAGCGTGACAGGGGGCGGGCAAGAGACCCAGTACTTC. The variable domain in full, completed from reference TRBV7-8 and TRBJ2-5, reads GAGVSQSPRYKVAKRGQDVALRCDPISGHVSLFWYQQALGQGPEFLTYFQNEAQLDKSGLPSDRFFAERPEGSVSTLKIQRTQQEDSAVYLCASSVTGGGQETQYFGPGTRLLVL.

This sequence joins TRBV19 and TRBJ1-5; D might be TRBD1 (5 bases). Germline CDR1 is LNHDA and CDR2 is SQIVND (reference sequence). The CDR3 has 12 amino acids. V shed 10 bases and J shed 7 bases, with 14 bases lying between them. The CDR3 coding sequence is TGTGCCACCGATGGGGGGGGGCAGCCCCAGCATTTT. Protein: CATDGGGQPQHF.

This clonotype showed up just a few times. The genes are TRBV6-6 and TRBJ2-3, with 11 bases matching TRBD2. Losses at the gene ends were 0 bases for V and 6 bases for J; bases not matched to a gene: 5. This CDR3 contains 16 residues. Looked up from germline, CDR1 is MNHNY and CDR2 is SVGAGI (reference sequence). DNA of the CDR3: TGTGCCAGCAGTTACTCACTAGCGGGGGCATGGGATACGCAGTATTTT. Protein: CASSYSLAGAWDTQYF.

The V and J genes are TRBV28 and TRBJ1-5; weak D call: TRBD1 (6 bases). Trimming removed 7 bases from V and 1 base from J, with 17 bases in between. This CDR3 spans 16 amino acids. Germline V gene sequence: CDR1 MDHEN, CDR2 SYDVKM. Here the CDR3 reads CASTDVGGLSNQPQHF. The DNA of the CDR3 is TGTGCCAGCACCGATGTGGGGGGGCTGAGCAATCAGCCCCAGCATTTT.

Worth noting for this clonotype: This sequence may be a read error, since a much larger clone differs from it by one base. CDR3 in amino acids: CASSSGVRDKQFF. CDR3 DNA: TGTGCCAGCAGTTCCGGGGTTCGGGATAAGCAGTTCTTC. The rearrangement links TRBV28 to TRBJ2-1; tentative D call: TRBD2 (5 bases). Germline V gene lookup returns CDR1 MDHEN and CDR2 SYDVKM. CDR3 length equals 13 residues. Trimming took 4 bases from V and 11 from J, leaving 15 bases between them.

The rearrangement joins TRBV7-9 to TRBJ2-6, with TRBD1 matching over 8 bases. J gave up 0 bases and V 5 bases, and 21 bases lay outside the gene matches. The CDR3 consists of 22 residues. Germline V gene sequence: CDR1 SEHNR, CDR2 FQNEAQ (reference sequence). CDR3 bases: TGTGCCAGCAGCAACTTATTCGGGGCGCCGGGACAGGTGGCCTCTGGGGCCAACGTCCTGACTTTC. It codes for CASSNLFGAPGQVASGANVLTF.

This chain uses TRBV20-1 with TRBJ1-1; D might be TRBD1 (6 bases). Germline V CDR1 and CDR2: DFQATT, SNEGSKA (reference sequence). The CDR3 is 14 residues long. V lost 3 bases and J lost 3, with 14 bases in between. CDR3 region: CSASRGAWDTEAFF. In DNA form, the CDR3 reads TGCAGTGCTAGTCGGGGGGCCTGGGACACTGAAGCTTTCTTT.

Many counts were recorded for this clonotype. The chain uses TRBV7-2 and TRBJ2-5; unclear D gene. Trimming took off 0 bases at V and 5 bases at J, with 7 bases between the two ends. From germline, CDR1 is SGHTA and CDR2 FQGNSA. The length of the CDR3 is 13 residues. In DNA form, the CDR3 reads TGTGCCAGCAGCTTAGCGACCTTCGAGACCCAGTACTTC. It translates to CASSLATFETQYF.

This clonotype was observed a few times. This chain connects TRBV6-2 or TRBV6-3 to TRBJ2-1, with TRBD1 identical over 10 bases. Germline values: CDR1 MNHEY, CDR2 SVGEGT. The CDR3 is 16 residues long. The V gene end was trimmed by 5 bases and the J gene end by 4 bases; junction bases not matched to a gene: 8. The CDR3 loop reads CASSKLGTGVYNEQFF. The CDR3 DNA reads as TGTGCCAGCAGTAAGCTGGGGACAGGGGTATACAATGAGCAGTTCTTC.

The V call is TRBV6-6, the J call TRBJ1-1; TRBD1 matches 8 bases. This CDR3 comprises 18 residues. The J segment lost 2 bases and the V segment lost 2 bases, leaving 13 bases of the junction unmatched. Germline-derived CDR1 and CDR2 are MNHNY and SVGAGI (reference sequence). Here the CDR3 reads CASSYLPSGTGRNTEAFF. CDR3 DNA: TGTGCCAGCAGTTACCTCCCATCCGGGACAGGTCGAAACACTGAAGCTTTCTTT.

This clonotype was detected only a few times. The J gene is TRBJ1-3, the V gene TRBV20-1; TRBD1 might be the D (5 bases). The V gene's germline CDR1 is DFQATT and CDR2 SNEGSKA (reference sequence). V lost 5 bases and J lost 8, with 13 bases in between. CDR3 length: 12 residues. CDR3 sequence (DNA): TGCAGTGCTTCGGGGCTGGGGGACACCATATATTTT. Translation: CSASGLGDTIYF.

This chain links TRBV2 with TRBJ1-6; weak D call: TRBD1 (6 bases). Between the trimmed V and J ends, which lost 3 bases and 7 bases, there was a span of 10 bases. The CDR3 is made up of 14 amino acids. Germline CDR1 reads SNHLY; CDR2 reads FYNNEI. CDR3 region: CASSDDRLNSPLHF. CDR3 sequence (DNA): TGTGCCAGCAGTGACGACAGGCTCAATTCACCCCTCCACTTT.